This TCR beta chain was sequenced for a study of blood T cell repertoires in COVID-19. Only in-frame clones appear in the TCRdb table, and some are missing; sequencing was by immunoSEQ multiplex PCR. The data contain about 150,000 clones, about 90% of them singletons. Looked up from germline, CDR1 is LNHDA and CDR2 is SQIVND (reference sequence). The CDR3 loop spans 14 amino acids. The V gene lost 4 bases and the J gene lost 2 bases, with 9 bases spanning the gap. V is TRBV19 and J is TRBJ2-1; a weak D match, TRBD1 (6 bases). This receptor was obtained from a woman in her 70s with acute or convalescent COVID-19. The sample was peripheral blood. The CDR3 nucleotides read TGTGCCAGTAGTAACGGACAGCCCTACAATGAGCAGTTCTTC. It is translated as CASSNGQPYNEQFF. The complete variable domain, with remaining parts taken from reference TRBV19 and TRBJ2-1, reads DGGITQSPKYLFRKEGQNVTLSCEQNLNHDAMYWYRQDPGQGLRLIYYSQIVNDFQKGDIAEGYSVSREKKESFPLTVTSAQKNPTAFYLCASSNGQPYNEQFFGPGTRLTVL.